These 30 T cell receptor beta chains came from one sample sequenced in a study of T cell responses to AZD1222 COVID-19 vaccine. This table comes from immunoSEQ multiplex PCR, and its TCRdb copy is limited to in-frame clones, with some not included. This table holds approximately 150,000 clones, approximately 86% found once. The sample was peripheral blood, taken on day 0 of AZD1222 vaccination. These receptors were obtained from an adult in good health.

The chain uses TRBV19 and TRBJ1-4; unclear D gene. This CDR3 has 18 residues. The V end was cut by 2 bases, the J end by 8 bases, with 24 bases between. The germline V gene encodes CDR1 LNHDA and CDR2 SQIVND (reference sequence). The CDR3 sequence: CASSIYLVEVTPGEKLFF. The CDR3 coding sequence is TGTGCCAGTAGTATATATTTGGTGGAGGTCACCCCGGGGGAAAAACTGTTTTTT.

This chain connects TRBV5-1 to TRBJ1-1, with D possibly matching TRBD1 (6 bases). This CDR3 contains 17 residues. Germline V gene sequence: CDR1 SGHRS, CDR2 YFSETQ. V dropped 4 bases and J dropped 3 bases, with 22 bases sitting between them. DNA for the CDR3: TGCGCCAGCAGCGGTGGAACAGGGCGCCCTATGTACACTGAAGCTTTCTTT. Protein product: CASSGGTGRPMYTEAFF.

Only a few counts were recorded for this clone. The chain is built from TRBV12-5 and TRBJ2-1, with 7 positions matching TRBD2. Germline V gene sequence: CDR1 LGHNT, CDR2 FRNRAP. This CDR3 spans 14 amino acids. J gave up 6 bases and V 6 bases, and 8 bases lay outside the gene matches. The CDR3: CASGEGLVSNEQFF. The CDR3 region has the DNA TGTGCTAGTGGCGAAGGACTAGTAAGCAATGAGCAGTTCTTC.

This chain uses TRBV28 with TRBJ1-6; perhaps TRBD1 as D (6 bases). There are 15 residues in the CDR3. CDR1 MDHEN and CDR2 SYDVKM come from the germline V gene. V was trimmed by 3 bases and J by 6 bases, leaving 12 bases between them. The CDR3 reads CASSFLTGSNSPLHF. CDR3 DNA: TGTGCCAGCAGTTTTTTGACAGGCTCTAATTCACCCCTCCACTTT. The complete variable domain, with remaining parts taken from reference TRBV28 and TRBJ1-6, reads DVKVTQSSRYLVKRTGEKVFLECVQDMDHENMFWYRQDPGLGLRLIYFSYDVKMKEKGDIPEGYSVSREKKERFSLILESASTNQTSMYLCASSFLTGSNSPLHFGNGTRLTVT.

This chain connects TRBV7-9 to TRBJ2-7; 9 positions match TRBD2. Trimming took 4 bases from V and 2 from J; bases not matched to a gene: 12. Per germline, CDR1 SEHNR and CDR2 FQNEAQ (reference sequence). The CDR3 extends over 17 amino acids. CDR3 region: CASSSTYLSGGPYEQYF. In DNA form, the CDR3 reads TGTGCCAGCAGCTCAACCTACCTTAGCGGGGGCCCCTACGAGCAGTACTTC.

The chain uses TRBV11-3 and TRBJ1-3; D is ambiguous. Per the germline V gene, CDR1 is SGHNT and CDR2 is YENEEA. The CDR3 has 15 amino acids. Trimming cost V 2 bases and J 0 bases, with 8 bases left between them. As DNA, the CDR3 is TGTGCCAGCAGCTTAAATTCCAACTCTGGAAACACCATATATTTT. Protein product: CASSLNSNSGNTIYF.

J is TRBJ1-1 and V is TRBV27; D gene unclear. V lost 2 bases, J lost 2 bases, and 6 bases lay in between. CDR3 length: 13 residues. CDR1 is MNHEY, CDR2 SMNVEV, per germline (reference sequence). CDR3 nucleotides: TGTGCCAGCAGTTTAGTTTACAACACTGAAGCTTTCTTT. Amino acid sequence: CASSLVYNTEAFF.

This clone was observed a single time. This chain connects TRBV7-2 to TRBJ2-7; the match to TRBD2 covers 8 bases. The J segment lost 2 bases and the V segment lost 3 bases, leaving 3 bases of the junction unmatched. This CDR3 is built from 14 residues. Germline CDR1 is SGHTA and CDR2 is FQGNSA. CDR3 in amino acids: CASSFTSGPYEQYF. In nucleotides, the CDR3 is TGTGCCAGCAGCTTCACTAGCGGTCCCTACGAGCAGTACTTC. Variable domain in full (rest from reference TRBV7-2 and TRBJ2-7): GAGVSQSPSNKVTEKGKDVELRCDPISGHTALYWYRQSLGQGLEFLIYFQGNSAPDKSGLPSDRFSAERTGGSVSTLTIQRTQQEDSAVYLCASSFTSGPYEQYFGPGTRLTVT.

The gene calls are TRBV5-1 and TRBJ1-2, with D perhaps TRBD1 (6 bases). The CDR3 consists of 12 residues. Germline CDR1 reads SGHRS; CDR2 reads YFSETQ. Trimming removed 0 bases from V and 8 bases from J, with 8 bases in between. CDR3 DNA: TGCGCCAGCAGCTTGGATGGGGGCGGCTACACCTTC. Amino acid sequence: CASSLDGGGYTF.

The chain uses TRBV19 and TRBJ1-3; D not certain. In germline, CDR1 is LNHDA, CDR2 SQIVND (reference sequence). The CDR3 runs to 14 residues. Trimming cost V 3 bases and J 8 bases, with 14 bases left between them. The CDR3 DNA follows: TGTGCCAGTAGTATCTTCGGGTTGACGGACACCATATATTTT. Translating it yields CASSIFGLTDTIYF.

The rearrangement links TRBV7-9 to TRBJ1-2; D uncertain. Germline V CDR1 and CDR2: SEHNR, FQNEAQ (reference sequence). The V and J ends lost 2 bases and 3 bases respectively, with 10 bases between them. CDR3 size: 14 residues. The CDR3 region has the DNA TGTGCCAGCAGCTTAAAGAGAACAGACTATGGCTACACCTTC. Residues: CASSLKRTDYGYTF.

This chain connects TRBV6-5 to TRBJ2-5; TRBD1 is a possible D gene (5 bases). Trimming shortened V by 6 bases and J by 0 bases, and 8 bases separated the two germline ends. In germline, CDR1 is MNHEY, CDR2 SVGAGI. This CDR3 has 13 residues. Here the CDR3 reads CASRSGHQETQYF. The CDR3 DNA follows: TGTGCCAGCAGGTCAGGGCACCAAGAGACCCAGTACTTC.

The CDR3 protein is CASSLAGVAFF. The CDR3 nucleotides are TGTGCCAGCAGCTTGGCAGGGGTGGCTTTCTTT. The V call is TRBV5-4, the J call TRBJ1-1, with D tentatively TRBD1 (6 bases). Germline V gives CDR1 SGHNT, CDR2 YYREEE (reference sequence). Trimming cost V 0 bases and J 11 bases, with 8 bases left between them. The CDR3 totals 11 residues. Based on the CDR3 plus reference TRBV5-4 and TRBJ1-1, the full variable domain is ETGVTQSPTHLIKTRGQQVTLRCSSQSGHNTVSWYQQALGQGPQFIFQYYREEENGRGNFPPRFSGLQFPNYSSELNVNALELDDSALYLCASSLAGVAFFGQGTRLTVV.

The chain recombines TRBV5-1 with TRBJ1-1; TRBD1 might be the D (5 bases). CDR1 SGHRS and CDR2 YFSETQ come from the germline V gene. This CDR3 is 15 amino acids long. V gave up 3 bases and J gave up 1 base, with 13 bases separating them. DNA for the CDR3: TGCGCCAGCAGCTCCCTCGGGGCCGGGAACACTGAAGCTTTCTTT. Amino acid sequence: CASSSLGAGNTEAFF.

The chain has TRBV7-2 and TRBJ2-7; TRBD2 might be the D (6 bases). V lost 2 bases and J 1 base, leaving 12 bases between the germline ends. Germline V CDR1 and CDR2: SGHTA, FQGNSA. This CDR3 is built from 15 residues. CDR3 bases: TGTGCCAGCAGCTTAATCGGGACTGGGTCCTACGAGCAGTACTTC. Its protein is CASSLIGTGSYEQYF.

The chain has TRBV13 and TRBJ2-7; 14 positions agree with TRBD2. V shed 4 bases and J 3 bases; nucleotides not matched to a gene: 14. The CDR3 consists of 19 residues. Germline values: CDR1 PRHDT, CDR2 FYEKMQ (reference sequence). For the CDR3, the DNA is TGTGCCAGCAGCTCCTTCAAGCAGACTAGCGGGAGGGCCCACTACGAGCAGTACTTC. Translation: CASSSFKQTSGRAHYEQYF. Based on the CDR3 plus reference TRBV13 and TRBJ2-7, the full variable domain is AAGVIQSPRHLIKEKRETATLKCYPIPRHDTVYWYQQGPGQDPQFLISFYEKMQSDKGSIPDRFSAQQFSDYHSELNMSSLELGDSALYFCASSSFKQTSGRAHYEQYFGPGTRLTVT.

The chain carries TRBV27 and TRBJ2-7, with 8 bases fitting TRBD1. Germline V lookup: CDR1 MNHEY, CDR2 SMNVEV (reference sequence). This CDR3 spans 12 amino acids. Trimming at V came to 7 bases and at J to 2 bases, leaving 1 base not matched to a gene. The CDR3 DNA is TGTGCCAGCAAGGACAGGGCCTACGAGCAGTACTTC. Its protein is CASKDRAYEQYF.

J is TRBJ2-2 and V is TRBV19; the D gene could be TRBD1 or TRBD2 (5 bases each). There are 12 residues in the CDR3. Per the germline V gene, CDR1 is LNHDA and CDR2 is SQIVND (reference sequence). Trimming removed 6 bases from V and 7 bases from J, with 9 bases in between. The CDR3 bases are TGTGCCAGTAGCCTTGGGGGCGGGGAGCTGTTTTTT. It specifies CASSLGGGELFF.

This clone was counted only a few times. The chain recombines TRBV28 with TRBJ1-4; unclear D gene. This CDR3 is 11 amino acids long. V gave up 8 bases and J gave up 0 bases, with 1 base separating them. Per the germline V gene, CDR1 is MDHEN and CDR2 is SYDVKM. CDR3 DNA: TGTGCCAGCTCAACTAATGAAAAACTGTTTTTT. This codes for CASSTNEKLFF.

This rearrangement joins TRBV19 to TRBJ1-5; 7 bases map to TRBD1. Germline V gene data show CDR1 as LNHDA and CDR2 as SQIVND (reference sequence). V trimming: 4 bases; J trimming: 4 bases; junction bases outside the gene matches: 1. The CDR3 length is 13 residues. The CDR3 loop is CASSTQGNQPQHF. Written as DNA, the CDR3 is TGTGCCAGTAGTACACAGGGGAATCAGCCCCAGCATTTT.

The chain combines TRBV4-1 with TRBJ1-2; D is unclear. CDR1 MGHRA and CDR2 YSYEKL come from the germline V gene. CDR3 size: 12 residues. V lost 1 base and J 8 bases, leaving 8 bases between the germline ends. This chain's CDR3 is CASSQGAAGYTF. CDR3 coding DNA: TGCGCCAGCAGCCAAGGGGCTGCCGGCTACACCTTC.

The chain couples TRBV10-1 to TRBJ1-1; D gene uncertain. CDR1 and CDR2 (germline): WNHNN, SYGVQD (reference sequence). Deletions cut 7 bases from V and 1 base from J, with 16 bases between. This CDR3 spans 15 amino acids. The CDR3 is CASTTKPVGNTEAFF. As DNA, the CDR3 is TGCGCCAGCACCACGAAGCCGGTTGGGAACACTGAAGCTTTCTTT.

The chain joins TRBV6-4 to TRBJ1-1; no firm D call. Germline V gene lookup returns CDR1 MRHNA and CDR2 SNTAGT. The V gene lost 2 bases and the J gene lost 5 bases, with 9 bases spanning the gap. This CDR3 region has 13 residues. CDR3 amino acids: CASSDGQLTEAFF. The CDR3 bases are TGTGCCAGCAGTGACGGTCAGCTAACTGAAGCTTTCTTT.

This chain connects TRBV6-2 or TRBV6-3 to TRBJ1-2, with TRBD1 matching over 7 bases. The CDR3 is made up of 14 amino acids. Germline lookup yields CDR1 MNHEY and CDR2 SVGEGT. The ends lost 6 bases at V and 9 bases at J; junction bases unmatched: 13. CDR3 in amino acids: CASSGDSYQKSYTF. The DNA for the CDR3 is TGTGCCAGCAGCGGGGACAGCTACCAAAAAAGCTACACCTTC.

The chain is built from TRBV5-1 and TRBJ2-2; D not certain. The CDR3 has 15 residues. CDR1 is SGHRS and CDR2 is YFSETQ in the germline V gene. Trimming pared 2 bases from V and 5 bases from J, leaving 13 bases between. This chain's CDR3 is CASSFTAGRTGELFF. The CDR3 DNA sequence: TGCGCCAGCAGCTTTACGGCCGGCCGGACCGGGGAGCTGTTTTTT. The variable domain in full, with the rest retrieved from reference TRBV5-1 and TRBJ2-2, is KAGVTQTPRYLIKTRGQQVTLSCSPISGHRSVSWYQQTPGQGLQFLFEYFSETQRNKGNFPGRFSGRQFSNSRSEMNVSTLELGDSALYLCASSFTAGRTGELFFGEGSRLTVL.

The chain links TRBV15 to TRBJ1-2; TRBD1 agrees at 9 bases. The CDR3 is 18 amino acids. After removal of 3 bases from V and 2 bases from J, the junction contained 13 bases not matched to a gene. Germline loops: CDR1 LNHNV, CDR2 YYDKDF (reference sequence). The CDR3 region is CATSRTYRSGTGNYGYTF. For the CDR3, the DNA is TGTGCCACCAGCAGGACGTACCGTTCCGGGACAGGGAACTATGGCTACACCTTC. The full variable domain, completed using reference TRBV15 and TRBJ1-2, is DAMVIQNPRYQVTQFGKPVTLSCSQTLNHNVMYWYQQKSSQAPKLLFHYYDKDFNNEADTPDNFQSRRPNTSFCFLDIRSPGLGDTAMYLCATSRTYRSGTGNYGYTFGSGTRLTVV.

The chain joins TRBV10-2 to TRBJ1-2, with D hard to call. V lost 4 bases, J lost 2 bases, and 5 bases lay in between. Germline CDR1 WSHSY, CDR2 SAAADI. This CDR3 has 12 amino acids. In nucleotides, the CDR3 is TGCGCCAGCAGTGTTGCCAACTATGGCTACACCTTC. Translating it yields CASSVANYGYTF.

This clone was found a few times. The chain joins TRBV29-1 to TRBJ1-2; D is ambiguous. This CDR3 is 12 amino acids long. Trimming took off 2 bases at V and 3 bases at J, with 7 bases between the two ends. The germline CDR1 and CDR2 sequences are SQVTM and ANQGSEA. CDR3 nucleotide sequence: TGCAGCGTTGAAAGGCAGGACTATGGCTACACCTTC. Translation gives CSVERQDYGYTF.

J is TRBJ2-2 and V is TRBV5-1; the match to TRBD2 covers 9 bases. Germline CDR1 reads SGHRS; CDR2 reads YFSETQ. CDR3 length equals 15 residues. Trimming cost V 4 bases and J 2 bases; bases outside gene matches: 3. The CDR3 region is CASSAGTSNTGELFF. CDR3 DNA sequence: TGCGCCAGCAGCGCCGGGACTAGCAACACCGGGGAGCTGTTTTTT.

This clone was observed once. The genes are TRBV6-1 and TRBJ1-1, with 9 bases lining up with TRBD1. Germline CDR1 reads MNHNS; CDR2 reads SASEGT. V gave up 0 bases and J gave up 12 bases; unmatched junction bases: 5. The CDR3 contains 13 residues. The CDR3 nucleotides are TGTGCCAGCAGTGAAGCGCGGGACAGGGTACCTTTCTTT. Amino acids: CASSEARDRVPFF.